These 13 T cell receptor beta chains share one sample of origin, sequenced in a study of regulatory T cells in long-lasting Graves disease. The time point here: newly diagnosed GD, antithyroid drugs for less than 3 months. Researchers made the TCR library from RNA that was extracted from PBMCs. iRepertoire HTBI primers and Arm-PCR of CDR3 regions built TCR beta libraries. TCRdb fed the multiplex PCR reads into MiXCR, producing one record per CDR3 protein. The sample lists 450,000 to 600,000 distinct CDR3 sequences, roughly 12% seen once, with about 10% in the top ten. The sample was also linked to a second study, of T cells in Graves' hyperthyroidism and ophthalmopathy.

The starting material was peripheral blood mononuclear cells (PBMCs), obtained at new diagnosis, from a patient treated with antithyroid drugs. These receptors came from a man aged 25-45 years with Graves disease.

This clonotype appeared many times. J is TRBJ2-5 and V is TRBV12-3 or TRBV12-4; D gene ambiguous. The CDR3 has 14 amino acids. V shed 6 bases and J shed 0 bases, with 11 bases lying between them. The CDR3 sequence: CASSSQRYQETQYF. The CDR3, as DNA: TGTGCCAGCAGCTCCCAGCGCTACCAAGAGACCCAGTACTTC.

This clonotype was picked up many times. The J gene is TRBJ2-7, the V gene TRBV20-1; 10 nucleotides match TRBD2. Germline V gene lookup returns CDR1 DFQATT and CDR2 SNEGSKA (reference sequence). The CDR3 totals 14 residues. The V segment lost 0 bases and the J segment 7 bases; nucleotides outside the gene matches: 6. In nucleotides, the CDR3 is TGCAGTGCTAGAGAGAGCGGGAGGGCTTGGGAGCAGTACTTC. Translated, it gives CSARESGRAWEQYF.

This clonotype was found many times. V gene TRBV11-2 combines with J gene TRBJ2-1; TRBD2 agrees at 10 bases. The length of the CDR3 is 15 residues. The germline V gene encodes CDR1 SGHAT and CDR2 FQNNGV. V trimming: 1 base; J trimming: 8 bases; junction bases outside the gene matches: 5. The DNA of the CDR3 is TGTGCCAGCAGCTTAGGTCTAGCGGGAGTATATGAGCAGTTCTTC. Residues: CASSLGLAGVYEQFF. Looking up the rest from reference TRBV11-2 and TRBJ2-1 gives the full variable domain: EAGVAQSPRYKIIEKRQSVAFWCNPISGHATLYWYQQILGQGPKLLIQFQNNGVVDDSQLPKDRFSAERLKGVDSTLKIQPAKLEDSAVYLCASSLGLAGVYEQFFGPGTRLTVL.

This clonotype was observed many times. V usage is TRBV12-3 or TRBV12-4 and J usage is TRBJ2-5, with 7 bases aligning to TRBD1. The CDR3 runs to 15 residues. V was pared by 5 bases and J by 14 bases, with 20 bases of the junction left unmatched. Here the CDR3 reads CASSINGQVRDVAYF. CDR3 DNA sequence: TGTGCCAGCAGTATCAATGGACAGGTCAGAGATGTTGCTTACTTC.

This clonotype was seen repeatedly, ten times or more. Here the CDR3 DNA reads TGTGCCAGCAGCTTACTCTGGGTTACGGCACCACAAGAGACCCAGTACTTC. Residues: CASSLLWVTAPQETQYF. This chain links TRBV11-2 with TRBJ2-5, with no clear D. The germline V gene encodes CDR1 SGHAT and CDR2 FQNNGV. V was pared by 2 bases and J by 2 bases, with 18 bases between. The CDR3 loop spans 17 amino acids.

This clonotype was picked up many times. The chain employs TRBV5-1 and TRBJ2-1; D is unclear. Between the trimmed V and J ends, which lost 0 bases and 0 bases, there was a span of 13 bases. Germline V lookup: CDR1 SGHRS, CDR2 YFSETQ. CDR3 size: 17 residues. CDR3 loop: CASSLEAHTGSYNEQFF. In DNA, the CDR3 is TGCGCCAGCAGCTTGGAGGCTCACACTGGCTCCTACAATGAGCAGTTCTTC.

This clonotype has at least ten counts. J is TRBJ1-5 and V is TRBV15; D is uncertain. Germline values: CDR1 LNHNV, CDR2 YYDKDF (reference sequence). The CDR3 length is 14 residues. V shed 5 bases and J shed 4 bases, with 12 bases lying between them. In nucleotides, the CDR3 is TGTGCCACCAGCTGGGGTCCGGGGAATCAGCCCCAGCATTTT. As protein: CATSWGPGNQPQHF.

The chain carries TRBV6-2 or TRBV6-3 and TRBJ2-7; D remains unclear. The CDR3 is 13 amino acids. With 7 bases removed from V and 2 bases from J, the gap between germline ends came to 12 bases. CDR1 and CDR2 from the germline V gene are MNHEY and SVGEGT. The DNA of the CDR3 is TGTGCCAGCACGTCAAGGGAAACCTACGAGCAGTACTTC. Translated, it gives CASTSRETYEQYF.

This clonotype came up a few times. The chain links TRBV29-1 to TRBJ1-3; D not certain. Germline loops: CDR1 SQVTM, CDR2 ANQGSEA. The CDR3 has 11 amino acids. Deletions cut 3 bases from V and 4 bases from J, with 4 bases between. CDR3 DNA: TGCAGCGTTGACTACGGAAACACCATATATTTT. The encoded protein is CSVDYGNTIYF.

The rearrangement links TRBV7-3 to TRBJ2-1; D gene unclear. The CDR3 is made up of 13 amino acids. V was clipped by 0 bases and J by 7 bases, with 7 bases between them. Germline V gene data show CDR1 as SGHTA and CDR2 as FQGTGA. For the CDR3, the DNA is TGTGCCAGCAGCTTAACATTAGGGAATGAGCAGTTCTTC. Residues: CASSLTLGNEQFF.

This clonotype appeared a few times. This chain connects TRBV10-2 to TRBJ2-4; 7 bases map to TRBD1. Germline values: CDR1 WSHSY, CDR2 SAAADI. V dropped 4 bases and J dropped 9; count of bases not matched to a gene: 18. CDR3 size: 17 residues. The CDR3 nucleotides are TGCGCCAGCAGTGCCGACAGGGATGGAGATCGGAAACGCATTCAGTACTTC. Amino acids: CASSADRDGDRKRIQYF.

This clonotype was counted ten times or more. The chain recombines TRBV7-2 with TRBJ1-5, with no clear D. CDR1 is SGHTA and CDR2 is FQGNSA in the germline V gene. V lost 5 bases, J lost 0 bases, and 11 bases lay in between. This CDR3 region has 15 residues. The CDR3 DNA follows: TGTGCCAGCAGCCGAGAGGGATATAGCAATCAGCCCCAGCATTTT. This codes for CASSREGYSNQPQHF.

This clonotype has at least ten counts. The chain couples TRBV3-1 to TRBJ2-2, with 11 bases that match TRBD2. Germline-derived CDR1 and CDR2 are LGHDT and YNNKEL (reference sequence). The junction had 6 bases not matched to a gene; V was cut back by 4 bases and J by 5 bases. The length of the CDR3 is 16 residues. The CDR3 spells CASSLGLAGWTGELFF. Here the CDR3 DNA reads TGTGCCAGCAGCCTAGGACTAGCGGGCTGGACCGGGGAGCTGTTTTTT.